This T cell receptor (beta chain) appears in the sequencing data of a study of cytomegalovirus exposure and HLA in healthy donors. Study findings and constraints: Cytomegalovirus association was listed for 150 to 200 TCR beta chains.

PCR primers comprised 60 Vbeta and 13 Jbeta primers. Libraries were prepared by immunoSEQ multiplex PCR; TCRdb keeps only in-frame clonotypes and omits some of them. This table holds tens of thousands of clones, roughly 69% found once. This clone was seen more than once but under ten times. As yet, its antigen is unknown. This CDR3 spans 16 amino acids. V lost 6 bases to trimming and J lost 3 bases; unmatched junction nucleotides: 14. Germline CDR1 and CDR2: MNHNY and SVGAGI (reference sequence). The clonotype originates from a woman between 25 and 40 years old in good health and CMV-seronegative. V and J are TRBV6-6 and TRBJ2-7; 7 positions agree with TRBD2. The sample was PBMCs. The CDR3 DNA is TGTGCCAGCAGCAAAACCCCCAAGGGGAGGGGCTACGAGCAGTACTTC. This gives the protein CASSKTPKGRGYEQYF.